Listed here is a single TCR beta chain. Its antigen is currently not known. No much larger clone is present one base from it, and per-base qualities are unavailable. The data belong to a study of response to subunit inactivated influenza vaccine listed by TCRdb under 2018. As for the study more broadly: Deep quantitative profiling of the T cell receptor repertoire was used in the study to follow responses to a trivalent subunit inactivated influenza vaccine.

From its cysteine to its phenylalanine, the CDR3 spans 16 amino acids. The sequence is cut down to CDR3 DNA, 48 bases in frame from base 1. V loses 4 bases of germline sequence and J loses 0 bases, and the interval between the two ends is 14 bases. CDR1 and CDR2 are read off the germline V gene as SGHRS and YFSETQ. Points the paper makes about the study in general: The authors suggested that each seasonal influenza vaccination may recruit only a limited number of new T cells.

The library came from RT-PCR. Sequenced using an Illumina HiSeq 2500. The public reads were quality trimmed at Q25 with fastp and then assembled into clones with MiXCR by TCRdb, keeping productive beta chains. A single entry per CDR3 protein holds the most common genes and DNA from its merged rows. This sample has a few hundred thousand distinct CDR3 sequences in its table, and approximately 7.8% of those were observed once. The ten largest account for around 13% of the sample. This sequence originates from a man in his fifties or sixties who received an inactivated influenza vaccine. Donor details come from another sample of the same person, matched by shared clones. Source: PBMCs from blood, taken around 25 months after vaccination. This receptor chain uses TRBV5-1 and TRBJ2-1; TRBD1 might be the D gene, on 6 matching bases. The CDR3 sequence is CASSVRQVSSYNEQFF. The sequenced DNA: TGCGCCAGCAGCGTACGACAGGTCAGCTCCTACAATGAGCAGTTCTTC.